This T cell receptor (beta chain) was sequenced for a study of radiation and T cells in renal cell carcinoma. Study-wide background: Nephrectomy followed 15 Gy stereotactic body radiation by 4 weeks. Study observations and caveats: No pretreatment tumor biopsies were available for baseline clonotypes. From baseline, blood top tumor clonotypes peaked at 2 weeks post-radiation.

TCRdb's copy holds only in-frame clones and misses some; the assay was immunoSEQ multiplex PCR. The sample contains more than 95,000 clones, 81% of which appear only once. With regard to this clone: The target antigen is unknown.

Time point indicated: blood 2 weeks post-SBRT. Specified treatment: 15 Gy SBRT to primary tumor, nephrectomy 4 weeks later. Blood was sampled at baseline, 2 weeks and 4 weeks after SBRT. The receptor's source is a man aged 45-65 years with renal cell carcinoma. The sample was blood, taken from a patient whose treatment included radiotherapy and nephrectomy.

CDR3 region: CASSPGQGADSPLHF. CDR3 DNA sequence: TGTGCCAGCAGCCCGGGACAGGGGGCTGATTCACCCCTCCACTTT. The rearrangement uses TRBV11-2 and TRBJ1-6, with 12 bases fitting TRBD1. Germline loops: CDR1 SGHAT, CDR2 FQNNGV. The CDR3 is made up of 15 amino acids. Germline trimming cut 5 bases from V and 8 bases from J; bases unmatched to any gene: 4.